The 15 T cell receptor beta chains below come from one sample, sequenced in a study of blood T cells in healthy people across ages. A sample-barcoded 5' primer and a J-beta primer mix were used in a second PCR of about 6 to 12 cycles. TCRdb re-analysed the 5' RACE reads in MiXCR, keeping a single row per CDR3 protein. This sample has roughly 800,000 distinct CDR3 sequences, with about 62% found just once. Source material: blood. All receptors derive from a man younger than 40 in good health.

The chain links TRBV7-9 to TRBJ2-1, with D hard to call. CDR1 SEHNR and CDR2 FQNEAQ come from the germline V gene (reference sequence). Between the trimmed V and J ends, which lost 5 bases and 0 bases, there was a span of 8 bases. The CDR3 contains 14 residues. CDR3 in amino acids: CASSPTGSYNEQFF. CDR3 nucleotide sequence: TGTGCCAGCAGCCCTACGGGCTCCTACAATGAGCAGTTCTTC.

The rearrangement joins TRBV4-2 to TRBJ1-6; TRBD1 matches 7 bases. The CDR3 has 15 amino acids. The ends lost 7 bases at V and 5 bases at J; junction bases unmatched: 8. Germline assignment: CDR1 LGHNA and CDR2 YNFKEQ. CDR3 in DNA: TGTGCCAGCACCTACGACGGGACAGATAATTCACCCCTCCACTTT. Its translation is CASTYDGTDNSPLHF.

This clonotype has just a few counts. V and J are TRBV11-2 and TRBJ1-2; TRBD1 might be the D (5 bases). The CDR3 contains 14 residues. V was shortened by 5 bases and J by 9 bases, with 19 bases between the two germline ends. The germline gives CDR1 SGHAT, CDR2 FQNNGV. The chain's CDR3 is CASSPLTGPGSYTF. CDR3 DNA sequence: TGTGCCAGCAGCCCCCTTACAGGCCCTGGAAGCTACACCTTC. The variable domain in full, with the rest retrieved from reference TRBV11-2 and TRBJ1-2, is EAGVAQSPRYKIIEKRQSVAFWCNPISGHATLYWYQQILGQGPKLLIQFQNNGVVDDSQLPKDRFSAERLKGVDSTLKIQPAKLEDSAVYLCASSPLTGPGSYTFGSGTRLTVV.

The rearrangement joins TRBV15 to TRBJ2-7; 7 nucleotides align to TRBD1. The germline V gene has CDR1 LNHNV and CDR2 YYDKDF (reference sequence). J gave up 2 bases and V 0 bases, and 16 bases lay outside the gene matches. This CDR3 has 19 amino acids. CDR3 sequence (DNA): TGTGCCACCAGCAGAGATCCCCCTTTCCAGGGGGTCCTAGCCTACGAGCAGTACTTC. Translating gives CATSRDPPFQGVLAYEQYF.

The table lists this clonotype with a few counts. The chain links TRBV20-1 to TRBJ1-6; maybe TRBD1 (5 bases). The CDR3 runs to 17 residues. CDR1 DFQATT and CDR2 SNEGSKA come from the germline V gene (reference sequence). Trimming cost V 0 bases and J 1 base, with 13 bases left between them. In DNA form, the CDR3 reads TGCAGTGCTAGAGACAGGGCCGGGGTTTCCTATAATTCACCCCTCCACTTT. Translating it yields CSARDRAGVSYNSPLHF.

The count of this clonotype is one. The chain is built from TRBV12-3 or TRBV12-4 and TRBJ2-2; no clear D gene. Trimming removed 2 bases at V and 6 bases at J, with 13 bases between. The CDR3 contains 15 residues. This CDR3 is CASSLLALGAGELFF. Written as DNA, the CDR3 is TGTGCCAGCAGTTTATTAGCCTTGGGTGCCGGGGAGCTGTTTTTT.

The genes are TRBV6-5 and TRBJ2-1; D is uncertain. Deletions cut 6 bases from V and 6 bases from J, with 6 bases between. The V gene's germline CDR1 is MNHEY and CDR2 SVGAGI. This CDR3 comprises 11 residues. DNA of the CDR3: TGTGCCAGCAGCTCAAGCAATGAGCAGTTCTTC. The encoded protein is CASSSSNEQFF.

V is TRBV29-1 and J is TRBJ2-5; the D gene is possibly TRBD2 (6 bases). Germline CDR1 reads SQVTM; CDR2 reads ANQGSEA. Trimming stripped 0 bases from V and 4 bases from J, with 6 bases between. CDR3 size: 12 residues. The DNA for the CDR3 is TGCAGCGTTGAAGAAGCGGGAGAGACCCAGTACTTC. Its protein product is CSVEEAGETQYF.

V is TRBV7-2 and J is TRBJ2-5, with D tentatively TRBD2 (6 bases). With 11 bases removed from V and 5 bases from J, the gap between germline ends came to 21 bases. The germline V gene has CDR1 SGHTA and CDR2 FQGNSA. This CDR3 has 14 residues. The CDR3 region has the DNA TGTGCCGCCTCTAATGGGCGGGATTGGGAGACCCAGTACTTC. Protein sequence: CAASNGRDWETQYF.

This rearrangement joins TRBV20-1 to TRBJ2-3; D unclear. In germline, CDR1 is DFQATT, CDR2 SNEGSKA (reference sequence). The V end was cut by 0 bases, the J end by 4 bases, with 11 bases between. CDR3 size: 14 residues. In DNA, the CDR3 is TGCAGTGCTAGAGATGATCTAGAATCAGATACGCAGTATTTT. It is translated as CSARDDLESDTQYF.

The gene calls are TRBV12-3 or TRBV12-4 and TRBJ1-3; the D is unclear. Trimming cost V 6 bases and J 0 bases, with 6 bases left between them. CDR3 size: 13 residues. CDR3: CASSVSSGNTIYF. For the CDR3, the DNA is TGTGCCAGCAGCGTATCCTCTGGAAACACCATATATTTT.

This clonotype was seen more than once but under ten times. This CDR3 reads CSVDSGGGETQYF. The CDR3 region has the DNA TGCAGCGTTGATAGTGGGGGGGGAGAGACCCAGTACTTC. The V and J genes are TRBV29-1 and TRBJ2-5, with 7 bases aligning to TRBD2. Germline assignment: CDR1 SQVTM and CDR2 ANQGSEA. The J segment lost 4 bases and the V segment lost 3 bases, leaving 5 bases of the junction unmatched. The CDR3 totals 13 residues.

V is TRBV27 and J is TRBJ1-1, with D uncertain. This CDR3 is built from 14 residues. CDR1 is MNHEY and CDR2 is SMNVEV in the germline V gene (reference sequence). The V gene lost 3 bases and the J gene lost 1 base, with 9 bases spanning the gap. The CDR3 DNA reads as TGTGCCAGCAGTTTCGGAGACTCGAACACTGAAGCTTTCTTT. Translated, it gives CASSFGDSNTEAFF.

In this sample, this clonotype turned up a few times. DNA for the CDR3: TGTGCCAGCAGTTATACAACAGCGCTTAACTATGGCTACACCTTC. It encodes CASSYTTALNYGYTF. The chain carries TRBV6-5 and TRBJ1-2; D is ambiguous. The V end lost 3 bases, the J end lost 1 base, and 12 bases lay between the germline ends. Germline assignment: CDR1 MNHEY and CDR2 SVGAGI. This CDR3 is built from 15 residues.

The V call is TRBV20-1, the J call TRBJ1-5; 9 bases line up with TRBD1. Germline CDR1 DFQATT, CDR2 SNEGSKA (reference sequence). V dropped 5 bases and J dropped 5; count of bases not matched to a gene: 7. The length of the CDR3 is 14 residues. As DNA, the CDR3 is TGCAGTGCTGGCCGGGACAGGGAGCATCAGCCCCAGCATTTT. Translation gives CSAGRDREHQPQHF.